The 21 T cell receptor beta chains in this list originate from one sample, sequenced in a study of cytomegalovirus exposure and HLA in healthy donors. Use of 60 Vbeta and 13 Jbeta primers characterized the PCR. Clones were sequenced by immunoSEQ multiplex PCR, and TCRdb holds only the in-frame ones, with some missing. The sample consists of about 190,000 clones, roughly 86% of them appearing once. The specimen was PBMCs. Receptors were obtained from a young woman in good health and CMV-seronegative.

The chain uses TRBV10-1 and TRBJ1-4; 7 positions agree with TRBD1. Losses at the gene ends were 6 bases for V and 5 bases for J; bases not matched to a gene: 6. CDR3 size: 14 residues. Germline values: CDR1 WNHNN, CDR2 SYGVQD (reference sequence). This CDR3 reads CASSEGQRNEKLFF. The CDR3 bases are TGCGCCAGCAGCGAGGGACAGAGAAATGAAAAACTGTTTTTT.

The rearrangement uses TRBV10-3 and TRBJ2-7, with D possibly TRBD1 on 6 matching bases. Germline V gene data show CDR1 as ENHRY and CDR2 as SYGVKD. Trimming stripped 2 bases from V and 0 bases from J, with 8 bases between. This CDR3 is built from 14 residues. CDR3 residues: CAISETGSSYEQYF. DNA for the CDR3: TGTGCCATCAGTGAGACAGGGAGCTCCTACGAGCAGTACTTC.

The genes are TRBV9 and TRBJ2-1; 16 bases are a match to TRBD2. The CDR3 extends over 20 amino acids. Looked up from germline, CDR1 is SGDLS and CDR2 is YYNGEE. The trim removed 8 bases at V and 2 bases at J, leaving 16 bases unmatched. CDR3 nucleotides: TGTGCCAGTAGTACCGGGACTAGCGGGAGGGCCCTCTTGGCCTACAATGAGCAGTTCTTC. Its translation is CASSTGTSGRALLAYNEQFF.

J is TRBJ1-6 and V is TRBV4-1; D unresolved. Germline-derived CDR1 and CDR2 are MGHRA and YSYEKL. Trimming pared 0 bases from V and 12 bases from J, leaving 6 bases between. The CDR3 has 12 amino acids. This CDR3 is CASSQEAGPLHF. The CDR3 DNA reads as TGCGCCAGCAGCCAAGAGGCAGGACCCCTCCACTTT.

The chain is built from TRBV18 and TRBJ1-1, with 7 bases lining up with TRBD1. CDR3 size: 14 residues. Germline CDR1 KGHSH, CDR2 LQKENI. After removal of 3 bases from V and 5 bases from J, the junction contained 6 bases not matched to a gene. The CDR3 region has the DNA TGTGCCAGCTCACCTCCCCTGGGACAGACTGAAGCTTTCTTT. It encodes CASSPPLGQTEAFF.

V is TRBV7-9 and J is TRBJ2-7, with TRBD2 identical over 13 bases. This CDR3 is 16 amino acids long. Germline assignment: CDR1 SEHNR and CDR2 FQNEAQ (reference sequence). The V gene end was trimmed by 2 bases and the J gene end by 3 bases; junction bases not matched to a gene: 4. Here the CDR3 reads CASSLPGLAGFYEQYF. CDR3 nucleotides: TGTGCCAGCAGCTTACCGGGACTAGCGGGGTTCTACGAGCAGTACTTC.

V gene TRBV5-1 combines with J gene TRBJ2-3; the D is unclear. V was shortened by 0 bases and J by 9 bases, with 8 bases between the two germline ends. Germline CDR1 and CDR2: SGHRS and YFSETQ. CDR3 length equals 12 residues. CDR3 in amino acids: CASSLEDRTQYF. The CDR3 DNA reads as TGCGCCAGCAGCTTGGAAGATAGAACGCAGTATTTT.

V gene TRBV15 combines with J gene TRBJ1-4; maybe TRBD1 (5 bases). Trimming took off 5 bases at V and 6 bases at J, with 13 bases between the two ends. The V gene's germline CDR1 is LNHNV and CDR2 YYDKDF (reference sequence). The CDR3 covers 14 residues. The CDR3 DNA reads TGTGCCACCAGCGGCAGGGCGAGCGATGAAAAACTGTTTTTT. It codes for CATSGRASDEKLFF.

The chain links TRBV7-2 to TRBJ2-7, with 10 bases matching TRBD1. Losses at the gene ends were 3 bases for V and 2 bases for J; bases not matched to a gene: 1. Germline loops: CDR1 SGHTA, CDR2 FQGNSA. The CDR3 length is 14 residues. CDR3 sequence reads: CASSLGTGAYEQYF. In DNA, the CDR3 is TGTGCCAGCAGCTTGGGGACAGGGGCCTACGAGCAGTACTTC. Full variable domain (missing parts from reference TRBV7-2 and TRBJ2-7): GAGVSQSPSNKVTEKGKDVELRCDPISGHTALYWYRQSLGQGLEFLIYFQGNSAPDKSGLPSDRFSAERTGGSVSTLTIQRTQQEDSAVYLCASSLGTGAYEQYFGPGTRLTVT.

The chain joins TRBV5-1 to TRBJ2-3; 7 nucleotides line up with TRBD1. There are 14 residues in the CDR3. J gave up 3 bases and V 7 bases, and 8 bases lay outside the gene matches. In germline, CDR1 is SGHRS, CDR2 YFSETQ. This chain's CDR3 is CASGRDRFTDTQYF. CDR3 nucleotide sequence: TGCGCCAGCGGCCGGGACAGATTTACAGATACGCAGTATTTT.

The CDR3 reads CSVEEAGRAWNEQFF. Here the CDR3 DNA reads TGCAGCGTTGAAGAGGCCGGGAGGGCCTGGAATGAGCAGTTCTTC. This chain connects TRBV29-1 to TRBJ2-1, with TRBD2 identical over 8 bases. This CDR3 is 15 amino acids long. Trimming at V came to 0 bases and at J to 7 bases, leaving 8 bases not matched to a gene. Germline lookup yields CDR1 SQVTM and CDR2 ANQGSEA.

This clone was recorded only once. The rearrangement links TRBV11-3 to TRBJ1-2; D gene ambiguous. This CDR3 contains 14 residues. V lost 1 base to trimming and J lost 8 bases, with 14 bases between them. The germline V gene has CDR1 SGHNT and CDR2 YENEEA. CDR3 sequence: CASSLGAPVEGYTF. CDR3 nucleotides: TGTGCCAGCAGCTTAGGGGCCCCGGTTGAAGGCTACACCTTC.

The chain joins TRBV19 to TRBJ2-1; 13 bases are shared with TRBD2. Losses at the gene ends were 3 bases for V and 2 bases for J; bases not matched to a gene: 10. Per germline, CDR1 LNHDA and CDR2 SQIVND (reference sequence). The CDR3 is 19 residues long. The DNA for the CDR3 is TGTGCCAGTAGTATTTCCCAGACTAGCGGGAGGCCCCCCTACAATGAGCAGTTCTTC. As protein: CASSISQTSGRPPYNEQFF.

The table lists this clone with a few counts. The V and J genes are TRBV4-3 and TRBJ2-1; TRBD2 matches 9 bases. Germline CDR1 is LGHNA and CDR2 is YSLEER. Trimming took 2 bases from V and 4 from J; bases not matched to a gene: 6. The CDR3 length is 16 residues. The CDR3 bases are TGCGCCAGCAGCCAAACCGGGACTAGCTCATACAATGAGCAGTTCTTC. Encoded protein: CASSQTGTSSYNEQFF.

J is TRBJ1-5 and V is TRBV7-2; perhaps TRBD1 as D (5 bases). Trimming shortened V by 1 base and J by 2 bases, and 12 bases separated the two germline ends. The germline V gene encodes CDR1 SGHTA and CDR2 FQGNSA. The CDR3 spans 16 residues. As DNA, the CDR3 is TGTGCCAGCAGCTTAGTTGGGGGGGTAGGCAATCAGCCCCAGCATTTT. This translates into CASSLVGGVGNQPQHF. The whole variable domain, remainder taken from reference TRBV7-2 and TRBJ1-5, is GAGVSQSPSNKVTEKGKDVELRCDPISGHTALYWYRQSLGQGLEFLIYFQGNSAPDKSGLPSDRFSAERTGGSVSTLTIQRTQQEDSAVYLCASSLVGGVGNQPQHFGDGTRLSIL.

This chain joins TRBV29-1 and TRBJ1-2, with TRBD1 as a possible D gene (6 bases). The CDR3 runs to 13 residues. Germline-derived CDR1 and CDR2 are SQVTM and ANQGSEA. The V end was cut by 3 bases, the J end by 4 bases, with 12 bases between. The CDR3 protein is CSVDDRQSYGYTF. The CDR3 DNA sequence: TGCAGCGTTGATGACAGGCAATCCTATGGCTACACCTTC.

The rearrangement joins TRBV30 to TRBJ1-1; 7 positions match TRBD1. The CDR3 covers 14 residues. Per the germline V gene, CDR1 is GTSNPN and CDR2 is SVGIG (reference sequence). Trimming cost V 4 bases and J 3 bases; bases outside gene matches: 8. CDR3 bases: TGTGCCTGGACGAGGAGGGGGCCAGACACTGAAGCTTTCTTT. Protein sequence: CAWTRRGPDTEAFF.

V and J are TRBV10-3 and TRBJ2-3, with 8 positions matching TRBD2. The CDR3 has 16 residues. Germline V CDR1 and CDR2: ENHRY, SYGVKD. The J segment lost 4 bases and the V segment lost 1 base, leaving 7 bases of the junction unmatched. The CDR3 DNA reads as TGTGCCATCAGTGAGTATGGCGGGAGGATTGCAGATACGCAGTATTTT. It encodes CAISEYGGRIADTQYF.

V is TRBV5-6 and J is TRBJ2-1, with 16 bases that match TRBD2. Germline V gene sequence: CDR1 SGHDT, CDR2 YYEEEE. J was trimmed by 4 bases and V by 3 bases; bases with no gene match: 4. The length of the CDR3 is 17 residues. The CDR3 DNA sequence: TGTGCCAGCAGCTCCGGGACTAGCGGGGGGGCGTACAATGAGCAGTTCTTC. As protein: CASSSGTSGGAYNEQFF.

This clone was observed once. This chain uses TRBV9 with TRBJ2-5, with TRBD2 identical over 10 bases. Trimming took 4 bases from V and 5 from J; bases not matched to a gene: 11. The germline CDR1 and CDR2 sequences are SGDLS and YYNGEE. The CDR3 contains 16 residues. The CDR3, as DNA: TGTGCCAGCAGCAACGGAGCGGGAGGGCCTAGTGAGACCCAGTACTTC. Translated, it gives CASSNGAGGPSETQYF.

This clone was seen a single time. The chain uses TRBV11-3 and TRBJ2-7, with 7 bases matching TRBD1. The CDR3 is made up of 14 amino acids. J lost 7 bases, V lost 3 bases, and 9 bases had no gene match. The germline gives CDR1 SGHNT, CDR2 YENEEA. The CDR3 spells CASSFRQGSWEQYF. The CDR3 DNA reads as TGTGCCAGCAGCTTCCGACAGGGAAGTTGGGAGCAGTACTTC.